This TCR beta chain is drawn from a study of cytomegalovirus exposure and HLA in healthy donors listed by TCRdb under 2017. General notes on the study: An earlier analysis of approximately 640 of the donors reported roughly 270 Gb of sequence data and roughly 100 million unique TCR beta sequences from approximately 180 million T cells. An early release that covered several hundred HLA-typed donors contained about 290 gigabases of sequencing data and around 85 million unique TCR sequences. Of the roughly 400 genotyped donors, about 84% fell in the genetic ancestry cluster associated with self-reported Caucasian donors. The study aimed to test whether signatures of past pathogen exposure could be identified by cataloging public T cell receptors. The study profiled the T cell repertoires of some 610 subjects by immunosequencing and related them to cytomegalovirus serostatus. A separate validation cohort of roughly 120 different subjects was used in addition to the roughly 700-subject first cohort. High-throughput TCR immunosequencing, statistical association of individual TCRs with disease status, and machine learning were combined to predict cytomegalovirus infection status. A later analysis re-examined previously published TCR beta repertoires from hundreds of donors and added high-resolution HLA genotyping to investigate patterns of TCR occurrence. Rather than drawing on any new phenotypic data, the later analysis identified candidate immune exposures from TCR beta sequences and the way those sequences occurred across donors. An earlier analysis of several hundred of the donors applied high-throughput TCR beta sequencing to assess whether each TCR beta V gene segment acted as functional or pseudogenic. Donor age, sex, ethnicity and CMV serostatus were compiled alongside the repertoire data. A later genetic analysis used genome-wide SNP genotypes for about 55% of the 666 donors, treating that subset as a discovery cohort. Every repertoire in the discovery cohort had been generated on one and the same sequencing platform. HLA typing included class I and class II loci at four-digit resolution. The number of typed donors differed by locus: roughly 620-630 for A, B, C, DRB1 and DQB1; some 500 for DQA1; 606 for DPA1; and around 490 for DPB1. Several DR-DQ haplotypes were treated as single units for association and clustering because of strong linkage in the cohort. On average, 235,054 unique TCR beta nucleotide sequences were sequenced per donor among some 430 genotyped donors of the cohort, with around 19% of those sequences being non-productive. Overall study results and their limits: While some public TCRs were present in many individuals, most TCR sequences turned up only very rarely across donors. Roughly uniform sequencing depth across donors was assumed in presence/absence analyses, although this assumption may not hold. A further reported finding was that TCR beta sequences accurately predicted the HLA-A and HLA-B alleles for most subjects in the first cohort. A later analysis reported that several top co-occurrence clusters appeared linked to parvovirus B19, influenza, CMV and Epstein-Barr virus. In an earlier analysis of approximately 590 of the donors, most TCR beta V segments appeared in productive rearrangements about 87% or about 30% of the time, broadly matching IMGT annotations. According to a later analysis, most CMV-associated TCR beta chains appeared to be HLA-restricted, and the HLA associations seemed to be driven largely by CMV exposure. This cohort had only TCR beta chains sequenced, and the lack of alpha or paired-chain data limited which features could be detected. It was suggested by the authors that the approach could potentially be generalized to other disease states and immunological phenotypes. A cluster of highly shared sequence variants was judged likely to represent a technical artifact of the sequencing pipeline. At a false discovery rate of 0.05, a later analysis linked around 17,000 TCR beta sequences to specific HLA alleles. Because HLA typing was missing for some donors at each locus, association tests included only the typed subset. In a later analysis, HLA-associated TCR beta chains showed more clonal expansion and lower generation probabilities than non-associated chains that were equally common. When HLA alleles, especially DR and DQ, strongly co-occurred, TCR associations were difficult to assign to individual alleles. According to a later genetic analysis, donors in an Asian-associated ancestry cluster had fewer N-insertions in productive TCRs than the roughly 660-donor mean. In a later genetic analysis, a missense DCLRE1C variant was associated with V-gene and J-gene trimming of TCR beta chains, and the association was replicated in an independent cohort. According to a later analysis, TCR association rates differed among HLA loci, with DRB1 alleles showing the most associated TCRs and HLA-C alleles showing the fewest. Immune exposure information for the cohort was limited to CMV serostatus. The classifier was reported to diagnose cytomegalovirus status with high specificity and sensitivity in both the original and validation cohorts. Some IMGT-functional V segments, including TRBV6-2 and TRBV6-3, could not be distinguished by the 87-base-pair reads and were therefore excluded. The study gave a list of under 200 TCR beta chains associated with cytomegalovirus. Correlated functional status among segregating V segments might reflect linkage disequilibrium, but an unknown experimental factor could not be ruled out. Roughly 15 rarely observed V segments, including chromosome 9 orphons, were excluded from the earlier analysis of almost 600 of the donors because counts were too low. In vitro tests confirmed that a few of the cytomegalovirus-associated TCR beta chains recognize cytomegalovirus antigens.

With regard to this clone: Its antigen remains undetermined. No quality values exist for individual bases; no much larger clone is one base distant.

Libraries came from the immunoSEQ multiplex PCR assay. The multiplex PCR relied on a mix of 60 forward primers for TCR Vbeta segments and 13 reverse primers for TCR Jbeta segments. A multiplex PCR assay on genomic DNA amplified the CDR3 region of rearranged TCR beta genes. On the Illumina HiSeq System, the amplified TCR beta libraries were sequenced as 87-base-pair reads. In the paper's pipeline: Across the 666 repertoires, a later analysis counted approximately 75 million unique TCR beta chains, around 10 million of which were shared by at least two donors. To remove PCR and sequencing errors, raw reads were error-corrected and collapsed into unique sequences using a nearest-neighbor algorithm that merged closely related sequences. To assign V, D and J gene segments, CDR3 sequences were aligned to IMGT reference sequences. For a sequence to be retained, a match of at least six nucleotides to both a V gene segment and a J gene segment was required. A rearrangement counted as productive if the CDR3 had no stop codons and remained in frame with V and J, and every other rearrangement counted as non-productive. Following IMGT convention, CDR3 was defined as the stretch from the second conserved V-encoded cysteine to the conserved J-encoded phenylalanine. The earlier analysis of roughly 590 of the donors excluded any sequence lacking an unambiguous match to a single V gene segment. An earlier analysis of fewer than 750 of the donors called V segments functional above 56.7% productive rearrangements and segregating when the between-donor standard deviation exceeded 5%. A statistical classification framework was built for diagnosing cytomegalovirus status from the catalog of TCR beta chain sequences. In a later analysis, V and J genes were assigned by comparing TCR nucleotide sequences against IMGT/GENE-DB human TR gene sequences. Using the TCRdist pipeline, a later analysis assigned CDR3 sequences along with most-parsimonious VDJ recombination scenarios. In a later analysis, each TCR beta chain was defined by its CDR3 amino acid sequence together with its V-gene family, and reads lacking a unique V-gene family were excluded. A later analysis removed 450 to 600 highly shared, low-generation-probability nucleotide sequences to deal with suspected cross-contamination and a sequencing artifact. In a later analysis, a clonal expansion index for each public chain was calculated from normalized within-repertoire ranks of inferred template counts. A later analysis computed generation probabilities with a VDJ recombination model fitted to out-of-frame rearrangements, and checked the results against IGoR. A later analysis scored TCR-TCR, TCR-HLA and TCR-CMV co-occurrence with hypergeometric tests, applying a repertoire-size bias correction to TCR pairs. To estimate false discovery rates, a later analysis permuted the HLA or CMV assignments 20 times. A later analysis grouped co-occurring TCRs with DBSCAN, adding TCRdist sequence similarity when clustering within HLA-allele-positive subsets. Repertoires with fewer than 30,000 or more than 120,000 public chains were left out of co-occurrence clustering, as were four to six repertoires with anomalous nucleotide sharing. As stored in TCRdb, this immuneACCESS dataset retains in-frame rearrangements with V and J assigned. A fraction of the clones does not appear; measured against another copy, unresolved V genes explain less than half of the discrepancy, and the remainder lacks a known reason. V, J and clone size are those of that table, while D and trimming were read from the DNA. The sample contains about 200,000 clones, over 60% of them found a single time. Clones ranked in the top ten supply around 2% of the sample.

The CDR1 and CDR2 encoded by the germline V gene are SGHRS and YFSETQ. A distance of 14 bases separates the germline ends of V and J, which lose 0 bases and 4 bases respectively. The CDR3 holds 16 amino acids from the cysteine to the phenylalanine. Just CDR3 DNA is preserved here, 48 bases in frame from base 1. The cohort consisted of 650 to 850 healthy bone marrow donors. Cohort members were all nominally healthy when sampled, although unrecorded immune exposures were likely present. The donor was CMV seronegative and was included in the group of 352 seronegative cohort members. A peripheral blood sample was provided by each donor, and peripheral blood mononuclear cells were used for TCR beta sequencing. The Qiagen DNeasy Blood Extraction Kit was used to extract genomic DNA from the blood cell samples.

The sample taken for sequencing was PBMCs. This sequence was found in a man aged 18-30 years in good health and CMV-seronegative. The chain uses TRBV5-1 and TRBJ2-1; TRBD1 is a weak D gene call, 6 bases matching. The DNA reads TGCGCCAGCAGCTTGGTAGGGGGAGTCTCTTACAATGAGCAGTTCTTC. Translation gives CASSLVGGVSYNEQFF.